The 9 T cell receptor beta chains in this list originate from one sample, sequenced in a study of CD8 T cells in ankylosing spondylitis. TCRdb itself ran the 5' RACE reads through MiXCR, one entry per CDR3 protein. The data hold 340,000 or so distinct CDR3 sequences, with roughly 14% observed a single time. Sequencing used blood, either unsorted or a sorted T cell fraction (not recorded which). Receptor source: a male donor with ankylosing spondylitis or in good health (not recorded which).

The chain combines TRBV20-1 with TRBJ2-1; no reliable D call. The CDR3 consists of 12 residues. With 6 bases removed from V and 6 bases from J, the gap between germline ends came to 12 bases. Germline CDR1 DFQATT, CDR2 SNEGSKA (reference sequence). The CDR3 sequence is CSAAPRLNEQFF. CDR3 DNA sequence: TGCAGTGCGGCCCCCCGACTCAATGAGCAGTTCTTC.

The genes are TRBV25-1 and TRBJ2-7; D remains ambiguous. CDR1 MGHDK and CDR2 SYGVNS come from the germline V gene. The CDR3 runs 11 residues. The V end lost 8 bases, the J end lost 6 bases, and 11 bases lay between the germline ends. The CDR3 DNA follows: TGTGCCAGCCGCAGTGTACGCGAGCAGTACTTC. Translating gives CASRSVREQYF.

The chain combines TRBV5-1 with TRBJ2-5; weak D call: TRBD2 (5 bases). The CDR3 contains 11 residues. Germline loops: CDR1 SGHRS, CDR2 YFSETQ. V was shortened by 6 bases and J by 5 bases, with 8 bases between the two germline ends. In DNA form, the CDR3 reads TGCGCCAGCATGGGGAGTGAGACCCAGTACTTC. This codes for CASMGSETQYF.

The rearrangement joins TRBV10-3 to TRBJ1-2; TRBD1 matches at 7 bases. The V segment lost 7 bases and the J segment 6 bases; nucleotides outside the gene matches: 11. The CDR3 spans 14 residues. CDR1 and CDR2 from the germline V gene are ENHRY and SYGVKD. The CDR3 nucleotides read TGTGCCATCACCCTGGACAGGACCTTCGATGGCTACACCTTC. Translated, it gives CAITLDRTFDGYTF.

This clonotype was counted ten times or more. The V call is TRBV12-3 or TRBV12-4, the J call TRBJ1-1; unclear D gene. The CDR3 loop spans 13 amino acids. Trimming removed 3 bases from V and 4 bases from J, with 9 bases in between. CDR3 amino acids: CASSLRRVTEAFF. For the CDR3, the DNA is TGTGCCAGCAGTTTGCGGCGGGTCACTGAAGCTTTCTTT.

V and J are TRBV5-1 and TRBJ2-1, with D maybe TRBD2 (6 bases). CDR3 length equals 16 residues. The V gene's germline CDR1 is SGHRS and CDR2 YFSETQ. Trimming removed 4 bases at V and 5 bases at J, with 19 bases between. The CDR3 sequence: CASSRDSSTYNNEQFF. The CDR3, as DNA: TGCGCCAGCAGCCGGGACTCCTCTACTTATAACAATGAGCAGTTCTTC. The full variable domain, rest sourced from reference TRBV5-1 and TRBJ2-1, is KAGVTQTPRYLIKTRGQQVTLSCSPISGHRSVSWYQQTPGQGLQFLFEYFSETQRNKGNFPGRFSGRQFSNSRSEMNVSTLELGDSALYLCASSRDSSTYNNEQFFGPGTRLTVL.

V and J are TRBV5-1 and TRBJ2-1; 9 bases agree with TRBD1. Germline CDR1 and CDR2: SGHRS and YFSETQ. This CDR3 is built from 13 residues. Trimming took 0 bases from V and 15 from J; bases not matched to a gene: 7. The CDR3: CASSLVGGTGPFF. Written as DNA, the CDR3 is TGCGCCAGCAGCTTGGTGGGAGGGACAGGGCCGTTCTTC.

The gene calls are TRBV15 and TRBJ2-3; 12 bases line up with TRBD2. The junction had 6 bases not matched to a gene; V was cut back by 2 bases and J by 3 bases. This CDR3 is built from 17 residues. Germline CDR1 reads LNHNV; CDR2 reads YYDKDF (reference sequence). Here the CDR3 reads CATSRPSGTSGTDTQYF. CDR3 nucleotides: TGTGCCACCAGCAGACCGTCCGGGACTAGCGGGACAGATACGCAGTATTTT.

This clonotype showed up many times. The chain carries TRBV7-8 and TRBJ2-3; 7 bases are shared with TRBD2. Germline V gene data show CDR1 as SGHVS and CDR2 as FQNEAQ. The ends lost 3 bases at V and 2 bases at J; junction bases unmatched: 8. The CDR3 totals 16 residues. CDR3 bases: TGTGCCAGCAGCTTGGGCGGGAGTACGCTCACAGATACGCAGTATTTT. Translated, it gives CASSLGGSTLTDTQYF.